This paragraph reports one T cell receptor (beta chain). Its antigen is as yet unknown. TCRdb called the 5' RACE reads again in MiXCR, with one record for every CDR3 protein. This sample carries some 320,000 distinct CDR3 sequences, about 11% of them seen once, and the ten largest clones take about 3%. This specimen comes from a study of T cells after yellow fever vaccination. Study details: SMART-Seq v4 Ultra Low Input prepared the low-cell-number fractions. Study-level findings and limits: Though it reached lower strength, the secondary response hit its peak faster, day 5 versus 15. One caveat is that FACS-sorted repertoires could contain abundant clonotypes contaminating from the bulk population.

V lost 5 bases and J lost 6; bases outside the gene matches: 15. Germline CDR1 SGHTA, CDR2 FQGNSA. The CDR3 totals 17 residues. The sequencing here drew on CD4+ T cells sorted from PBMCs, taken 45 days after the yellow fever booster vaccination. The sequence derives from a man younger than 35 who received the YFV17D yellow fever vaccine. This chain joins TRBV7-2 and TRBJ2-3; TRBD2 agrees at 9 bases. The DNA of the CDR3 is TGTGCCAGCAGCCCCACCCTAAGAGCGGGGGGTGGGGATACGCAGTATTTT. It is translated as CASSPTLRAGGGDTQYF.